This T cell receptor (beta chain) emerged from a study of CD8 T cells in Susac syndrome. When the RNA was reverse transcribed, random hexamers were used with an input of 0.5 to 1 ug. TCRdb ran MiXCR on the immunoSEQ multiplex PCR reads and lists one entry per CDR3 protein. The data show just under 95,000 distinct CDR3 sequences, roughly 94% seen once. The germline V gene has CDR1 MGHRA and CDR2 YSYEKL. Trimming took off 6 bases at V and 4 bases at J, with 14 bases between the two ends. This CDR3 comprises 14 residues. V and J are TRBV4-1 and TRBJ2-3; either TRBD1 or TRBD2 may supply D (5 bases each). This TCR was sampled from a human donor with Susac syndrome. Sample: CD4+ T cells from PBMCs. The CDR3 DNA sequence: TGCGCCAGCAGTCCGGGACCCGGGTCAGATACGCAGTATTTT. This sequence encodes CASSPGPGSDTQYF.